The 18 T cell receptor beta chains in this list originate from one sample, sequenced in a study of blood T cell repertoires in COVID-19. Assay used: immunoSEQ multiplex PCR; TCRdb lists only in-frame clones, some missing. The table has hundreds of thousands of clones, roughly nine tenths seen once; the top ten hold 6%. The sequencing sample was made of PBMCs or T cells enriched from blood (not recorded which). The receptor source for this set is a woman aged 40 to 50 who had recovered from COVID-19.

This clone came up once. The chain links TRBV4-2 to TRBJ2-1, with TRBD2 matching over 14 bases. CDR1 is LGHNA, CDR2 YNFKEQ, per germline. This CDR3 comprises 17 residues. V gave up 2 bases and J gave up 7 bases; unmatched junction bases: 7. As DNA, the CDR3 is TGTGCCAGCAGCCAAACTACTGGGACTAGCGGGAGAAATGAGCAGTTCTTC. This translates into CASSQTTGTSGRNEQFF.

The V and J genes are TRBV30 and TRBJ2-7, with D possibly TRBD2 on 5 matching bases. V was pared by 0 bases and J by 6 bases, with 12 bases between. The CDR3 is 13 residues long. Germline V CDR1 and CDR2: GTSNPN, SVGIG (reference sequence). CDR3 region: CAWSVRSGVEQYF. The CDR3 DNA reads TGTGCCTGGAGTGTACGCTCCGGGGTCGAGCAGTACTTC.

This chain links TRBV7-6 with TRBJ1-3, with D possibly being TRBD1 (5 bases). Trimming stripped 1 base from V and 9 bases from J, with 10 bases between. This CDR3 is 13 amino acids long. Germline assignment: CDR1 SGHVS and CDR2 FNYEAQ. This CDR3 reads CASSLGGLGTIYF. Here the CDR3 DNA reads TGTGCCAGCAGCTTAGGGGGCCTGGGCACCATATATTTT.

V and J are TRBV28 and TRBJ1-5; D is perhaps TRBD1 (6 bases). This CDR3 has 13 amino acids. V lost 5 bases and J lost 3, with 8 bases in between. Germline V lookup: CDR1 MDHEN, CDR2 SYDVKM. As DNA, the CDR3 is TGTGCCAGCAGTGACAGGCCCAATCAGCCCCAGCATTTT. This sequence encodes CASSDRPNQPQHF.

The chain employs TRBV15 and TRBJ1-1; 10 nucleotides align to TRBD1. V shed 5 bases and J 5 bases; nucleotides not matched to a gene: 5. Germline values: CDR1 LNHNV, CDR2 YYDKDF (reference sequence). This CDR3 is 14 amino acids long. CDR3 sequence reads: CATSRTGGKTEAFF. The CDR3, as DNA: TGTGCCACCAGCCGGACAGGGGGGAAAACTGAAGCTTTCTTT. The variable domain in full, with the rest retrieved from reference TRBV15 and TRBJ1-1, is DAMVIQNPRYQVTQFGKPVTLSCSQTLNHNVMYWYQQKSSQAPKLLFHYYDKDFNNEADTPDNFQSRRPNTSFCFLDIRSPGLGDTAMYLCATSRTGGKTEAFFGQGTRLTVV.

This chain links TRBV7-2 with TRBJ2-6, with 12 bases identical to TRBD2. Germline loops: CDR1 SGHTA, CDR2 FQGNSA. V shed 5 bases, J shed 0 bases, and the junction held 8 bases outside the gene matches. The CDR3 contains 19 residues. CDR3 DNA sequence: TGTGCCAGCAGCCCCAGGGGGACTAGCGGGCACTCTGGGGCCAACGTCCTGACTTTC. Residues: CASSPRGTSGHSGANVLTF. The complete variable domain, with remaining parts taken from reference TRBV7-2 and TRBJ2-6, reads GAGVSQSPSNKVTEKGKDVELRCDPISGHTALYWYRQSLGQGLEFLIYFQGNSAPDKSGLPSDRFSAERTGGSVSTLTIQRTQQEDSAVYLCASSPRGTSGHSGANVLTFGAGSRLTVL.

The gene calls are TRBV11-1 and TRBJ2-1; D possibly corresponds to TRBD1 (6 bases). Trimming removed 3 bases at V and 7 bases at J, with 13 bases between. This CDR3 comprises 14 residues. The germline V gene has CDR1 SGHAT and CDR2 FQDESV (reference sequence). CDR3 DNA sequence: TGTGCCAGCAGCTTGAACAGGGCGCGGAATGAGCAGTTCTTC. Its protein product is CASSLNRARNEQFF.

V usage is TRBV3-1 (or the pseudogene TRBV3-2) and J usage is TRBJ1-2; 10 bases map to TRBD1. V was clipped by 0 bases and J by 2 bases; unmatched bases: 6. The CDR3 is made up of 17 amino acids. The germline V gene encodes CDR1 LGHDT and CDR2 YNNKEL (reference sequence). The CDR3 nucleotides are TGTGCCAGCAGCCAAGACCTTCGGACAGGGGGGAACTATGGCTACACCTTC. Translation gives CASSQDLRTGGNYGYTF.

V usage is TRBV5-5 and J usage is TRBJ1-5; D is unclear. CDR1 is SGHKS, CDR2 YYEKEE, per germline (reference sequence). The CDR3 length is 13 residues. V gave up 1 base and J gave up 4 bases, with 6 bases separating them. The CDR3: CASSLTGNQPQHF. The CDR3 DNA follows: TGTGCCAGCAGCTTGACGGGAAATCAGCCCCAGCATTTT.

The CDR3 reads CASSFPGQGRTEAFF. The CDR3 coding sequence is TGTGCCAGCAGCTTCCCGGGACAGGGAAGAACTGAAGCTTTCTTT. The chain carries TRBV7-8 and TRBJ1-1; 9 nucleotides line up with TRBD1. The germline CDR1 and CDR2 sequences are SGHVS and FQNEAQ. The CDR3 consists of 15 residues. The V and J ends lost 3 bases and 5 bases, in that order; junction bases with no gene match: 7.

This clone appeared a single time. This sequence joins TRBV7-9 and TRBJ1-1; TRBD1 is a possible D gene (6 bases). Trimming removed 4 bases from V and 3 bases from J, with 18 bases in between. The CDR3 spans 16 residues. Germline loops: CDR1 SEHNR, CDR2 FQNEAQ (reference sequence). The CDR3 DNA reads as TGTGCCAGCAGCTGGGGGAGACAGGAAGCGGACACTGAAGCTTTCTTT. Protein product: CASSWGRQEADTEAFF.

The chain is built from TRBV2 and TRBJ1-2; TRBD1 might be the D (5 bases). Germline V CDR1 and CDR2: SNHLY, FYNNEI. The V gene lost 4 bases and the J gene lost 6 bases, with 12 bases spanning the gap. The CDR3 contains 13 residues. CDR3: CASSGQTLNGYTF. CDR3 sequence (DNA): TGTGCCAGCAGTGGACAGACACTTAATGGCTACACCTTC.

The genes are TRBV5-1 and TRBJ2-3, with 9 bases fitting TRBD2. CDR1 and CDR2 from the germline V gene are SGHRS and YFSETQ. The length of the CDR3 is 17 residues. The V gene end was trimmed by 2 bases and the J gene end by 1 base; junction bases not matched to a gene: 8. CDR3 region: CASSLEPSGIRTDTQYF. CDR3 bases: TGCGCCAGCAGCTTAGAGCCTAGCGGGATACGCACAGATACGCAGTATTTT.

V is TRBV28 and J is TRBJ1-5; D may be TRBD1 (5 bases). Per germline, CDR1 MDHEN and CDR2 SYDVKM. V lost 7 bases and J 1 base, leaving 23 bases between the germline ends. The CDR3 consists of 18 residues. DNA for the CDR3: TGTGCCAGCACCCAAATTGGGGCAGTGCATTGGAGCAATCAGCCCCAGCATTTT. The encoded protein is CASTQIGAVHWSNQPQHF.

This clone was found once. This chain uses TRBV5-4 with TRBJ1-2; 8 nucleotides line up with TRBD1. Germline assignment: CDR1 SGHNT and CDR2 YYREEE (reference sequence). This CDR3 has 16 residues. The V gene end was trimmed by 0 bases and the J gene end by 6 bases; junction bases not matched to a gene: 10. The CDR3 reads CASSLADREWLDGYTF. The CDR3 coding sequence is TGTGCCAGCAGCTTGGCGGACAGGGAGTGGTTGGATGGCTACACCTTC.

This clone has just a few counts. The CDR3 spells CASSPGLAGFYNEQFF. Here the CDR3 DNA reads TGCGCCAGCAGTCCCGGACTAGCGGGATTCTACAATGAGCAGTTCTTC. The chain uses TRBV10-1 and TRBJ2-1; 12 nucleotides line up with TRBD2. Germline V lookup: CDR1 WNHNN, CDR2 SYGVQD (reference sequence). The CDR3 loop spans 16 amino acids. V dropped 5 bases and J dropped 3; count of bases not matched to a gene: 5.

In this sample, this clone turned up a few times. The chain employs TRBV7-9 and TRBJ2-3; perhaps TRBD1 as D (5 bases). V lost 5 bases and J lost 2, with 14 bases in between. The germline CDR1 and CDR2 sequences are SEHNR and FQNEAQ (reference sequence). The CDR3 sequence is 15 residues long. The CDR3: CASSHPGQDTDTQYF. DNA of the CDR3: TGTGCCAGCAGCCACCCAGGACAAGACACAGATACGCAGTATTTT.

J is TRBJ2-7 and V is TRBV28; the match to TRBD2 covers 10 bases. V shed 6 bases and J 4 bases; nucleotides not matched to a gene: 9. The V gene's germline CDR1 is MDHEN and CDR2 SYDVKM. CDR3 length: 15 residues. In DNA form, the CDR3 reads TGTGCCAGCAGCACTAGCGGGACAGTATTATACGAGCAGTACTTC. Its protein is CASSTSGTVLYEQYF.